What follows is one TCR beta chain and its context. The entry originates in a study of blood T cell repertoires in COVID-19. Clones were read by immunoSEQ multiplex PCR, and TCRdb kept only the in-frame ones, dropping some. Of roughly 250,000 clones in the sample, around 89% are singletons; the top ten hold roughly 0.8%. This TCR derives from a man younger than 40 with acute or convalescent COVID-19. The sample consisted of peripheral blood.

The CDR3 here is CSASSQRGSPYNEQFF. The CDR3 nucleotides are TGCAGTGCTAGTTCCCAGCGGGGGTCCCCCTACAATGAGCAGTTCTTC. This chain connects TRBV20-1 to TRBJ2-1; 8 bases map to TRBD2. The CDR3 runs to 16 residues. Germline V gene data show CDR1 as DFQATT and CDR2 as SNEGSKA (reference sequence). With V trimmed by 3 bases and J by 2 bases, 9 bases remained unmatched.